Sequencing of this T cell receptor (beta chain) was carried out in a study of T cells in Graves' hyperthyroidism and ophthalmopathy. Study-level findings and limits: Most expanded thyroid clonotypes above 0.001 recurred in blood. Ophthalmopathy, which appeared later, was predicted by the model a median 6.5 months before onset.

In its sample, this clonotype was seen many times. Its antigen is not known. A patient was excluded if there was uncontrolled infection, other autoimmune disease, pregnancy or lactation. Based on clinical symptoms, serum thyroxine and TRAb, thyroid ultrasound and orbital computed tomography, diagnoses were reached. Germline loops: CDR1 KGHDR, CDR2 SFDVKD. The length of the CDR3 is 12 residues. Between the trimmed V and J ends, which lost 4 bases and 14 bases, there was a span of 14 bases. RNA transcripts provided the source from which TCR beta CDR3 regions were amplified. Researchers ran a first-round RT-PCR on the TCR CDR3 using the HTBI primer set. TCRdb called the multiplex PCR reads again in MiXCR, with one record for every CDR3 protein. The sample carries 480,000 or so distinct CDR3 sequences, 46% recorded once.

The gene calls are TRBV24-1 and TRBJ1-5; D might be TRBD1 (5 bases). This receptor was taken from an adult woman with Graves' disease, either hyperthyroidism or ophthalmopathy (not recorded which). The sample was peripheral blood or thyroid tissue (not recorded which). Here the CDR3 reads CATSDPDREKHF. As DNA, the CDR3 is TGTGCCACCAGTGACCCAGACAGAGAAAAGCATTTT.